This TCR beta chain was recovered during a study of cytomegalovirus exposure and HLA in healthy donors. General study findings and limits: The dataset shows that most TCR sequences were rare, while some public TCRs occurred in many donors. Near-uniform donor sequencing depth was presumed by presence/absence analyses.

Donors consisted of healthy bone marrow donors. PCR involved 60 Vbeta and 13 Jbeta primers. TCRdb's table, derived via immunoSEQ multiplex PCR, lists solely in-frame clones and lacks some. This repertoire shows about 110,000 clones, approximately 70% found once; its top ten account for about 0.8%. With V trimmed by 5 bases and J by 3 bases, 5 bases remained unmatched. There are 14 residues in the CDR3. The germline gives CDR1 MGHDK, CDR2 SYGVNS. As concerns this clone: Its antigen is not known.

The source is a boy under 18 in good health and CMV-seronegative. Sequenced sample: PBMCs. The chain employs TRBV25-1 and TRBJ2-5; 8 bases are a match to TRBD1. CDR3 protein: CASSRPGGKETQYF. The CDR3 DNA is TGTGCCAGCAGTAGGCCAGGGGGCAAAGAGACCCAGTACTTC.